This is a list of T cell receptor beta chains from one sample in a study of T-cell memory formation after mild COVID-19. Each CDR3 protein is one row after TCRdb ran MiXCR on the 5' RACE reads. The sample carries over 300,000 distinct CDR3 sequences, 20% recorded once. What was sequenced was PBMCs or a T cell subset sorted from them (not recorded which). These receptors were taken from a man aged 18 to 35 who had mild COVID-19 (a few samples of this study predate the infection). Cell type and time point are not known. Each CDR3 is given with its conserved first and last residue. Each record gives: CDR3 DNA, CDR3 protein, D gene, clone size, J gene, V gene. D genes are given only for firm matches. Not every row has a clone size; where given, it reads once, few, many or a size class.

cdr3_nt: TGCGCCAGCAGCGCGAACCCGGACAGGGACGGCTACACCTTC
cdr3_aa: CASSANPDRDGYTF
d_call: TRBD1
clone_size: few
j_call: TRBJ1-2
v_call: TRBV5-1

cdr3_nt: TGTGCCAGCAGCTTAAGGGGGGGGCGTGAGCAGTTCTTC
cdr3_aa: CASSLRGGREQFF
d_call: -
clone_size: few
j_call: TRBJ2-1
v_call: TRBV7-9

cdr3_nt: TGCGCCAGCAGCTTTGGGGGACTAGGGGCAGGTGAGCAGTTCTTC
cdr3_aa: CASSFGGLGAGEQFF
d_call: TRBD2
clone_size: -
j_call: TRBJ2-1
v_call: TRBV5-1

cdr3_nt: TGTGCCAGCAGCAAGGACAGATATAATGAAAAACTGTTTTTT
cdr3_aa: CASSKDRYNEKLFF
d_call: -
clone_size: -
j_call: TRBJ1-4
v_call: TRBV7-8

cdr3_nt: TGTGCCAGCAGCCACAACGTCGGGGGGAGTCTAGCCAAAAACATTCAGTACTTC
cdr3_aa: CASSHNVGGSLAKNIQYF
d_call: TRBD2
clone_size: few
j_call: TRBJ2-4
v_call: TRBV4-2

cdr3_nt: TGCGCCAGCAGCTTGGCGGGGTTGGCCGGGGAGCTGTTTTTT
cdr3_aa: CASSLAGLAGELFF
d_call: -
clone_size: -
j_call: TRBJ2-2
v_call: TRBV5-1

cdr3_nt: TGTGCCAGCAGCCAAGCTGGACAGGGGCACGGAGGAAACACCATATATTTT
cdr3_aa: CASSQAGQGHGGNTIYF
d_call: TRBD1
clone_size: -
j_call: TRBJ1-3
v_call: TRBV3-1

cdr3_nt: TGTGCTAGTGGTTTGGGACAGGGTAATGAAAAACTGTTTTTT
cdr3_aa: CASGLGQGNEKLFF
d_call: TRBD1
clone_size: -
j_call: TRBJ1-4
v_call: TRBV12-5

cdr3_nt: TGTGCCAGCGGGCGAACCTACGAGCAGTACTTC
cdr3_aa: CASGRTYEQYF
d_call: -
clone_size: -
j_call: TRBJ2-7
v_call: TRBV6-5

cdr3_nt: TGTGCCAGCAGCTATCGGGGGGTGAACACCGGGGAGCTGTTTTTT
cdr3_aa: CASSYRGVNTGELFF
d_call: TRBD2
clone_size: -
j_call: TRBJ2-2
v_call: TRBV7-2

cdr3_nt: TGTGCCAGCAGCCCCGAACCGGCAAGGGACACTGAAGCTTTCTTT
cdr3_aa: CASSPEPARDTEAFF
d_call: -
clone_size: -
j_call: TRBJ1-1
v_call: TRBV11-1

cdr3_nt: TGTGCCAGCAGGAGAGAACAGGGGGCCCTAGCCAAAAACATTCAGTACTTC
cdr3_aa: CASRREQGALAKNIQYF
d_call: TRBD1
clone_size: -
j_call: TRBJ2-4
v_call: TRBV5-6